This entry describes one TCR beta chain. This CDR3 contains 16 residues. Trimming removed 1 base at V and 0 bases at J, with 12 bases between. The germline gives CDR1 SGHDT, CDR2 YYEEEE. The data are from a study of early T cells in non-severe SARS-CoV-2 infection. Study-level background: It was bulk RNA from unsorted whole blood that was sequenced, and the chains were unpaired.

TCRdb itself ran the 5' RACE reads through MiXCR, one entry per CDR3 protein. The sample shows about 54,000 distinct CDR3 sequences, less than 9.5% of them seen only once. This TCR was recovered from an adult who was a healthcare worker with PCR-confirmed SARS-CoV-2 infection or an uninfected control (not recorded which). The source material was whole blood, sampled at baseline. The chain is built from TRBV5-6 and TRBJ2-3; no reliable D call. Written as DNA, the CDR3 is TGTGCCAGCAGCTTGAATGTACGGCCTAGCACAGATACGCAGTATTTT. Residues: CASSLNVRPSTDTQYF.